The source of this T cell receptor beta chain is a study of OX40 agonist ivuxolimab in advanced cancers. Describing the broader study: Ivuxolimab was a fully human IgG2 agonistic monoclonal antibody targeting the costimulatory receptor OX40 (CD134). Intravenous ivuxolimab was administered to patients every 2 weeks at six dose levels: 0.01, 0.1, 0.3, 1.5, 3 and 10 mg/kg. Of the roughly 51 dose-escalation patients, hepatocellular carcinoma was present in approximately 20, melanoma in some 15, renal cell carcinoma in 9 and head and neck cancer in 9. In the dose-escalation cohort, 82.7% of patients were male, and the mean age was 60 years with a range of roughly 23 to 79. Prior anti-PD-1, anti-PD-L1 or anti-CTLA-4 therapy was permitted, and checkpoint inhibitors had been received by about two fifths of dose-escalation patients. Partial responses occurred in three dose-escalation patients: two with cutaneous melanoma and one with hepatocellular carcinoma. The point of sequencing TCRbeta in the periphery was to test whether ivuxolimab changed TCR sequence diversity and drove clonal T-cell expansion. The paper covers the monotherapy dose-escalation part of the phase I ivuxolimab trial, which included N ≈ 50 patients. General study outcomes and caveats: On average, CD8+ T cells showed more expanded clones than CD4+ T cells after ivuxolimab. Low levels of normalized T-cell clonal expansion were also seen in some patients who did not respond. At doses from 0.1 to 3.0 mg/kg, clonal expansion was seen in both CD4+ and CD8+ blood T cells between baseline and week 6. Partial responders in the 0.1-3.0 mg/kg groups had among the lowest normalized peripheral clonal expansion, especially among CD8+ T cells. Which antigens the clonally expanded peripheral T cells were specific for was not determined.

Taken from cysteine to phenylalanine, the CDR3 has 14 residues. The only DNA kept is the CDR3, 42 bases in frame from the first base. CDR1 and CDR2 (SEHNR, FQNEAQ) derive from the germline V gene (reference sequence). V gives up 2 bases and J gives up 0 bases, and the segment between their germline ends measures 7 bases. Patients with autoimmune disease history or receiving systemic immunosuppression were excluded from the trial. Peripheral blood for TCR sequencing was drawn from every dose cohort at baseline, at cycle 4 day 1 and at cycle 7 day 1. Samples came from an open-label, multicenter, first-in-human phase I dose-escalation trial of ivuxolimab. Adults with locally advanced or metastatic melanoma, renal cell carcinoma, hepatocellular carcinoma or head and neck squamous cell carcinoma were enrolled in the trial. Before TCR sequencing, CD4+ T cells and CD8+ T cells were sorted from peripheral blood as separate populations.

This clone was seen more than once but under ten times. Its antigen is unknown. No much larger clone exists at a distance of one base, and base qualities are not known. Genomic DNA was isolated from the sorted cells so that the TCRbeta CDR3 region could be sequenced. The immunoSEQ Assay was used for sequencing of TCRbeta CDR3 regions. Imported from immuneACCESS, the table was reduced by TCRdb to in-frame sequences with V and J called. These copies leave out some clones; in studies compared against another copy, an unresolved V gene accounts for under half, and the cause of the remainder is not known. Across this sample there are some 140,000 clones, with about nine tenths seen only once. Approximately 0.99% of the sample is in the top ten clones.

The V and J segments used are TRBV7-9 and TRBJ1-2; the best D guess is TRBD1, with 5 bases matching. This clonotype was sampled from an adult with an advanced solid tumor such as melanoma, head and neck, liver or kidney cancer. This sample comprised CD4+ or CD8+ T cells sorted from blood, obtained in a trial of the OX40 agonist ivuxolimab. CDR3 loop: CASSLQGTNYGYTF. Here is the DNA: TGTGCCAGCAGCTTACAGGGAACTAACTATGGCTACACCTTC.